Here is one T cell receptor beta chain with its context. Enrolled prospectively were adult allogeneic hematopoietic cell transplant recipients whose graft-versus-host disease was steroid-refractory. These data come from a study of tissue T cells after allogeneic stem cell transplantation. Method: immunoSEQ multiplex PCR; TCRdb's copy keeps in-frame clones and lacks some. The repertoire holds about 2,700 clones, with around 72% as singletons. The CDR3 totals 14 residues. In germline, CDR1 is SGHRS, CDR2 YFSETQ. V was pared by 7 bases and J by 5 bases, with 15 bases between. This receptor was identified in a male patient aged 60 or older with steroid-refractory graft-versus-host disease after an allogeneic stem cell transplant. The graft donor may have given rise to some T cells. The specimen comprised colon tissue, sampled at autopsy. V is TRBV5-1 and J is TRBJ2-2; weak D call: TRBD2 (6 bases). CDR3 loop: CASRQMEGTGELFF. The CDR3 nucleotides are TGCGCCAGCCGCCAAATGGAGGGTACCGGGGAGCTGTTTTTT.